This T cell receptor beta chain was observed in a study of PD-1 blockade in classical Hodgkin lymphoma. Across the study: Nivolumab dosed at 3 mg/kg went to patients intravenously every 2 weeks.

After removal of 5 bases from V and 6 bases from J, the junction contained 19 bases not matched to a gene. In germline, CDR1 is SGHTA, CDR2 FQGTGA. The CDR3 runs to 19 residues. Each patient's relapse followed autologous stem cell transplantation, and brentuximab vedotin exposure varied. The protocol was immunoSEQ multiplex PCR, while the TCRdb copy is restricted to in-frame clones and leaves out a portion. Of 45,000 to 55,000 clones detected, roughly 80% appear once; the ten largest clones hold 15% to 20%. In regard to this clone: Its antigen is currently unknown.

General observations from the study: Nivolumab initiated under 1 year post-ASCT led to patient exclusion. Diminished baseline TCR diversity has been reported in newly diagnosed patients relative to healthy donors.

The specimen was peripheral blood mononuclear cells (PBMCs), collected at baseline. The chain is built from TRBV7-3 and TRBJ2-2; 9 nucleotides agree with TRBD2. This clonotype was sampled from a human donor with classical Hodgkin lymphoma. DNA of the CDR3: TGTGCCAGCAGCCCCACGGATAGCGCGGCTAGCGGGATCGCCGGGGAGCTGTTTTTT. It encodes CASSPTDSAASGIAGELFF.